This TCR beta chain comes out of a study of long-term antiretroviral therapy in people with HIV. A word on this clone: Its antigen remains unidentified.

PBMC samples from each donor numbered at least one pre-ART and at least two post-ART. The CDR3 totals 16 residues. Germline V gives CDR1 SGDLS, CDR2 YYNGEE. J lost 6 bases, V lost 0 bases, and 7 bases had no gene match. Study conclusions and caveats: When set beside controls, HIV repertoires had CDR3 length ranges that were narrower.

Sequencing used immunoSEQ v3.0 at survey level. Researchers set sequencing to target about 35,000-55,000 T-cell genomes per sample. The protocol was immunoSEQ multiplex PCR, while the TCRdb copy is restricted to in-frame clones and leaves out a portion. The sample has more than 35,000 clones, 90% to 95% seen once. This receptor was obtained from a woman aged 45 to 65 with HIV. The sample consisted of unsorted PBMCs, taken 3.7 years after starting antiretroviral therapy. The chain links TRBV9 to TRBJ2-3; 10 positions agree with TRBD1. The CDR3 DNA reads TGTGCCAGCAGCGTAGTTGGACAGGGGGTCGGGGATACGCAGTATTTT. It codes for CASSVVGQGVGDTQYF. Variable domain in full (rest from reference TRBV9 and TRBJ2-3): DSGVTQTPKHLITATGQRVTLRCSPRSGDLSVYWYQQSLDQGLQFLIQYYNGEERAKGNILERFSAQQFPDLHSELNLSSLELGDSALYFCASSVVGQGVGDTQYFGPGTRLTVL.